One sample yielded the 12 T cell receptor beta chains listed below, sequenced in a study of blood T cell repertoires in COVID-19. This table comes from immunoSEQ multiplex PCR, and its TCRdb copy is limited to in-frame clones, with some not included. The repertoire consists of about 400,000 clones, with over 85% occurring once and the leading ten covering 1.7%. Sequencing input: PBMCs or T cells enriched from blood (not recorded which). These receptors originate from a woman aged 30 to 39 who had recovered from COVID-19.

The chain combines TRBV7-9 with TRBJ2-1; TRBD2 might be the D (6 bases). Germline V lookup: CDR1 SEHNR, CDR2 FQNEAQ (reference sequence). This CDR3 has 15 amino acids. V dropped 5 bases and J dropped 3 bases, with 14 bases sitting between them. Here the CDR3 reads CASSHAPGLYNEQFF. CDR3 DNA sequence: TGTGCCAGCAGCCACGCCCCGGGACTCTACAATGAGCAGTTCTTC.

V is TRBV30 and J is TRBJ1-1; 7 bases match TRBD1. CDR3 length equals 15 residues. Germline loops: CDR1 GTSNPN, CDR2 SVGIG (reference sequence). The V segment lost 4 bases and the J segment 0 bases; nucleotides outside the gene matches: 8. CDR3 protein: CAWNRGTVLNTEAFF. DNA for the CDR3: TGTGCCTGGAACCGAGGGACAGTCTTGAACACTGAAGCTTTCTTT.

This sequence joins TRBV2 and TRBJ2-5; 9 bases align to TRBD2. Trimming took 4 bases from V and 1 from J; bases not matched to a gene: 1. The CDR3 length is 14 residues. Per germline, CDR1 SNHLY and CDR2 FYNNEI. CDR3 residues: CASSGTSAQETQYF. CDR3 DNA sequence: TGTGCCAGCAGTGGGACTAGCGCCCAAGAGACCCAGTACTTC. Full variable domain (missing parts from reference TRBV2 and TRBJ2-5): EPEVTQTPSHQVTQMGQEVILRCVPISNHLYFYWYRQILGQKVEFLVSFYNNEISEKSEIFDDQFSVERPDGSNFTLKIRSTKLEDSAMYFCASSGTSAQETQYFGPGTRLLVL.

The chain's CDR3 is CASSIGQGMDTQYF. The CDR3 bases are TGTGCCAGTAGTATCGGACAGGGGATGGATACGCAGTATTTT. The chain combines TRBV19 with TRBJ2-3; 9 bases map to TRBD1. The CDR3 totals 14 residues. The V segment lost 3 bases and the J segment 6 bases; nucleotides outside the gene matches: 4. Per germline, CDR1 LNHDA and CDR2 SQIVND (reference sequence).

The chain employs TRBV7-8 and TRBJ1-4; TRBD1 aligns across 12 bases. The CDR3 is made up of 20 amino acids. Germline V gene lookup returns CDR1 SGHVS and CDR2 FQNEAQ. V lost 5 bases, J lost 0 bases, and 13 bases stayed unmatched. CDR3 sequence: CASSARPGTGGFATNEKLFF. Written as DNA, the CDR3 is TGTGCCAGCAGCGCCCGACCCGGGACAGGGGGCTTTGCAACTAATGAAAAACTGTTTTTT.

This clone was counted once. V is TRBV6-5 and J is TRBJ2-7; a weak D match, TRBD1 (6 bases). CDR1 is MNHEY, CDR2 SVGAGI, per germline. Trimming pared 5 bases from V and 6 bases from J, leaving 14 bases between. The CDR3 sequence is 13 residues long. The CDR3: CASSRTATLEQYF. The CDR3 DNA reads TGTGCCAGCAGTCGGACAGCCACTCTCGAGCAGTACTTC.

This rearrangement joins TRBV5-6 to TRBJ2-5; 8 nucleotides line up with TRBD1. The CDR3 totals 15 residues. In germline, CDR1 is SGHDT, CDR2 YYEEEE. J gave up 2 bases and V 4 bases, and 7 bases lay outside the gene matches. The CDR3 nucleotides are TGTGCCAGCAGCCTCCGGGACAGGATACAAGAGACCCAGTACTTC. This translates into CASSLRDRIQETQYF.

This clone was detected only once. V usage is TRBV3-1 (or the pseudogene TRBV3-2) and J usage is TRBJ2-5, with D possibly matching TRBD2 (6 bases). V lost 4 bases and J lost 4, with 16 bases in between. The germline V gene encodes CDR1 LGHDT and CDR2 YNNKEL (reference sequence). CDR3 size: 15 residues. The CDR3 here is CASSPLGGPGETQYF. For the CDR3, the DNA is TGTGCCAGCAGCCCATTAGGAGGGCCGGGAGAGACCCAGTACTTC.

V and J are TRBV19 and TRBJ1-2; 9 bases align to TRBD1. The V and J ends lost 6 bases and 9 bases, in that order; junction bases with no gene match: 5. The CDR3 runs to 12 residues. Germline CDR1 LNHDA, CDR2 SQIVND (reference sequence). Here the CDR3 reads CASSRQGGSYTF. The DNA for the CDR3 is TGTGCCAGTAGCAGACAGGGGGGAAGCTACACCTTC.

The rearrangement links TRBV6-5 to TRBJ2-1; TRBD1 aligns across 7 bases. Germline loops: CDR1 MNHEY, CDR2 SVGAGI. This CDR3 comprises 15 residues. V lost 6 bases, J lost 5 bases, and 10 bases stayed unmatched. The CDR3: CASSPRQGRNNEQFF. The CDR3 DNA is TGTGCCAGCAGCCCACGACAGGGAAGAAACAATGAGCAGTTCTTC.

The chain joins TRBV3-1 (or the pseudogene TRBV3-2) to TRBJ2-1; possible D gene TRBD2, 6 bases. This CDR3 comprises 18 residues. V was trimmed by 4 bases and J by 9 bases, leaving 28 bases between them. The germline CDR1 and CDR2 sequences are LGHDT and YNNKEL (reference sequence). The CDR3 protein is CASSRNKGLFLGDAEQFF. CDR3 nucleotide sequence: TGTGCCAGCAGCCGGAACAAAGGACTATTCTTGGGGGACGCTGAGCAGTTCTTC.

The chain uses TRBV19 and TRBJ1-5; TRBD1 matches 9 bases. This CDR3 region has 15 residues. With 4 bases clipped from V and 7 bases from J, the junction kept 8 bases outside the gene matches. Germline CDR1 LNHDA, CDR2 SQIVND (reference sequence). CDR3 loop: CASSRADRGGQPQHF. CDR3 DNA sequence: TGTGCCAGTAGTAGAGCGGACAGGGGTGGGCAGCCCCAGCATTTT. The full variable domain, with the rest looked up from reference TRBV19 and TRBJ1-5, is DGGITQSPKYLFRKEGQNVTLSCEQNLNHDAMYWYRQDPGQGLRLIYYSQIVNDFQKGDIAEGYSVSREKKESFPLTVTSAQKNPTAFYLCASSRADRGGQPQHFGDGTRLSIL.